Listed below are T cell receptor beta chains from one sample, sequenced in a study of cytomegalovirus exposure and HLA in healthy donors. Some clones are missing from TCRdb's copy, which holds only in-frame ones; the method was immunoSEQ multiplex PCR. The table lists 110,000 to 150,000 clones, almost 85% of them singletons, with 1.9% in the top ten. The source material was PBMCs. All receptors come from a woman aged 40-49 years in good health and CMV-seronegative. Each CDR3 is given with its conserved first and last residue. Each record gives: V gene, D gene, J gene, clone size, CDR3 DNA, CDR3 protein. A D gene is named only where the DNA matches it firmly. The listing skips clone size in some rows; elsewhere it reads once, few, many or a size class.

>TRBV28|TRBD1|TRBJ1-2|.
TGTGCCAGCAGTCGACAGGGCGATGGCTACACCTTC
CASSRQGDGYTF
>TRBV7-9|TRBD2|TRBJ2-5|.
TGTGCCAGCACCTATTTCCCGGGAGGTGAGACCCAGTACTTC
CASTYFPGGETQYF
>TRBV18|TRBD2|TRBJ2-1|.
TGTGCCAGCTCACCACAAAGACTAGCGGGAGCCTACAATGAGCAGTTCTTC
CASSPQRLAGAYNEQFF
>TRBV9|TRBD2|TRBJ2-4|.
TGTGCCAGCAGCGTCCGGGGGGGGAAAAACATTCAGTACTTC
CASSVRGGKNIQYF
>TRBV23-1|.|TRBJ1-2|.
TGCGCCAGAACGGGATCTAACTATGGCTACACCTTC
CARTGSNYGYTF
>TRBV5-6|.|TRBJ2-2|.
TGTGCCAGCAGCCTCCTTGCCTCGGCCGGGGAGCTGTTTTTT
CASSLLASAGELFF
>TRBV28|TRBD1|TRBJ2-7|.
TGTGCCAGCAGTTCCCCGGGGGACAGGGGGCAGAACGAGCAGTACTTC
CASSSPGDRGQNEQYF
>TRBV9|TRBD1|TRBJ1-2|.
TGTGCCAGCAGCGCGCCCCGACAGGGACAAGCTAACTATGGCTACACCTTC
CASSAPRQGQANYGYTF
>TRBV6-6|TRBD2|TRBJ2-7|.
TGTGCCAGCAGTTACCTTAGAAGTTCGGGAGGGTCGGAGCAGTACTTC
CASSYLRSSGGSEQYF
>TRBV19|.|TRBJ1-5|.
TGTGCCACCATTGACAGGATCTATAGCAATCAGCCCCAGCATTTT
CATIDRIYSNQPQHF
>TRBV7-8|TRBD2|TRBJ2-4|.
TGTGCCAGCAGCTCTGGGACTAGCGGGAGAGAGGGCAAAAACATTCAGTACTTC
CASSSGTSGREGKNIQYF
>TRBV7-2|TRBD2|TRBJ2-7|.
TGTGCCAGCACCTTATACGGGGGTTCGGGACTAGTTGTATTCGAGCAGTACTTC
CASTLYGGSGLVVFEQYF
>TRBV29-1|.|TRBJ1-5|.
TGCAGCGTTTCGGGGGGCGATGGCAATCAGCCCCAGCATTTT
CSVSGGDGNQPQHF
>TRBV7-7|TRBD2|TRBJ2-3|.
TGTGCCAGCAGCAAGGGACTAGCGGGAGCGGATACGCAGTATTTT
CASSKGLAGADTQYF
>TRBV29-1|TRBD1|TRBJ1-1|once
TGCAGCGTTGGACAGGGGGCTACTGAAGCTTTCTTT
CSVGQGATEAFF
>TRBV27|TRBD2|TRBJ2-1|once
TGTGCCAGCAGATCCTATAGCGGGTACTCCTACAATGAGCAGTTCTTC
CASRSYSGYSYNEQFF
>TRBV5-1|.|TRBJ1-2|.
TGCGCCAGCACAGGACACCCATTAGGGGATGGCTACACCTTC
CASTGHPLGDGYTF
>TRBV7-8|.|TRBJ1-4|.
TGTGCCGGAAAGACAGCAACTAATGAAAAACTGTTTTTT
CAGKTATNEKLFF
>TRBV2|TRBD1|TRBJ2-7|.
TGTGCCAGCAGGGGATGGGACAGGGGGCCCCCCTACGAGCAGTACTTC
CASRGWDRGPPYEQYF
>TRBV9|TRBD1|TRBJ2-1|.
TGTGCCAGCAGCCTCCGGACAGGGGTGCATGAGCAGTTCTTC
CASSLRTGVHEQFF
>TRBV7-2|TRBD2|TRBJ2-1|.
TGTGCCAGCAGCTTAGGCTCTGGACTAGCGGGACCCTACAATGAGCAGTTCTTC
CASSLGSGLAGPYNEQFF
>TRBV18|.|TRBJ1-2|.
TGTGCCAGCTCACCCGGGCAGGGGTCCTATGGCTACACCTTC
CASSPGQGSYGYTF
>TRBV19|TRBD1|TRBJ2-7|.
TGTGCCAGTAGGGACAGGGCAGGGGAGTACGAGCAGTACTTC
CASRDRAGEYEQYF